The entry below describes one TCR beta chain. Its target is unknown. The data are from a study of T cells in localized non-small cell lung cancer. General study points: Uninvolved adjacent lung, not tumor, had the highest T cell clonality. Adjacent lung exhibited a median of about 56 among the 100 most abundant tumor clones. Only one tumor region was sequenced, so heterogeneity remains possible. Longer overall survival was linked to higher blood T cell density.

The CDR3 loop spans 16 amino acids. V lost 1 base and J lost 4, with 14 bases in between. CDR1 LNHDA and CDR2 SQIVND come from the germline V gene (reference sequence). Method: immunoSEQ multiplex PCR; TCRdb's copy keeps in-frame clones and lacks some. The data show around 100,000 clones, 87% seen once. The sequence derives from a man aged 35 to 69 with stage I squamous cell lung carcinoma. The sample was peripheral blood, taken before any cancer treatment. The chain combines TRBV19 with TRBJ1-5; D ambiguous. The CDR3 loop is CASSIGSGIGNQPQHF. CDR3 in DNA: TGTGCCAGTAGTATAGGGAGCGGGATTGGGAATCAGCCCCAGCATTTT.